The clone carrying this T cell receptor (beta chain) was seen a handful of times. Antigen: not known. Multiplex touch-down PCR with TRB-A/B primers amplified rearranged V-D-J TRB sequences. TCRdb redid the calling of the multiplex PCR reads with MiXCR, one entry per CDR3 protein. There are about 12,000 distinct CDR3 sequences in the sample; about 31% occur only once, and around 10% lies in the top ten. The entry originates in a study of T cell repertoires in aging, cancer and after chemotherapy. Study as a whole: Clear clonal overlap appeared across healthy donor samples taken over several months to years.

Peripheral blood genomic DNA, not sorted cells or RNA, was the template. The study's findings and limits: Median generation probability rose over the chemotherapy interval in each cancer cohort, suggesting rebound thymic output.

Sample: blood. This sequence was found in a human donor in good health. The donor label of this sample is uncertain.

Here the CDR3 DNA reads TGTGCCAGCAGTGAAGCCGGGACAGGGGGCTACGAGCAGTACTTC. Amino acid sequence: CASSEAGTGGYEQYF. V is TRBV6-1 and J is TRBJ2-7; 11 nucleotides align to TRBD1. After removal of 0 bases from V and 3 bases from J, the junction contained 1 base not matched to a gene. The CDR3 length is 15 residues. CDR1 and CDR2 (germline): MNHNS, SASEGT.